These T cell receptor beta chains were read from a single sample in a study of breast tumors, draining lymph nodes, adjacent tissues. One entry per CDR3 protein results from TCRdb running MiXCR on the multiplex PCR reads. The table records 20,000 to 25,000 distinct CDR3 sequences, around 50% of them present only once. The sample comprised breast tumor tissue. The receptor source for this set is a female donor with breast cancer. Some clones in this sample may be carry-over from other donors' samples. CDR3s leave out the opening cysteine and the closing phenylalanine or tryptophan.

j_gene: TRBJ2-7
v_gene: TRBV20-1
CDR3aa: SARDPYVQGPYEQY

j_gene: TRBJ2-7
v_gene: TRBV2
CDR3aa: ASSESIDRALGRQY

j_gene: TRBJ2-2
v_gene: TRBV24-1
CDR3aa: ATSDGGYTGELF

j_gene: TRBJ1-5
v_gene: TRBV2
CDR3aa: ASTSLGGFNQPQH

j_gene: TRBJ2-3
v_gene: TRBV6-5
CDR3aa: ARRLAGEVTDTQY

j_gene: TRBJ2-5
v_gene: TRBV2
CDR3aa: ASSLRGTSGGAYCWETQY

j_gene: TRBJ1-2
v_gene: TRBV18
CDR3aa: ASSPRQDLNYGYT

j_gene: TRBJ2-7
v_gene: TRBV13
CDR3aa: ASSLGQGEQY

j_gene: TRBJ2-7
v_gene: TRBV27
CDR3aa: ASRAQGGYEQY

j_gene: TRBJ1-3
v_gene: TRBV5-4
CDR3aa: ASSWGNTIY

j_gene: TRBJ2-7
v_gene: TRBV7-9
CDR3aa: ASSLRGGRGPLYEQY

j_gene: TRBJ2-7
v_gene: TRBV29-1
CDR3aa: SVDVTSGREQY

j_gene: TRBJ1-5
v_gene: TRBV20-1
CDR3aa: SASRPGPSNQPQH

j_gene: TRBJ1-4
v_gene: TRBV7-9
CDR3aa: ASSLAQGRAEKLF

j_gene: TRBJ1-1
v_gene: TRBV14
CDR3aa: ASSQGQANTEAF

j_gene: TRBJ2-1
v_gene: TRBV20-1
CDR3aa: SAPRTGGSDEQF